What follows describes a single T cell receptor (beta chain). CDR3 and TCR beta VDJ profiling relied on genomic DNA as the template. TCRdb independently ran MiXCR on the reads; one entry per CDR3 protein. Here the sample spans about 170,000 distinct CDR3 sequences, 47% being singletons. The CDR3 extends over 15 amino acids. V shed 6 bases and J 10 bases; nucleotides not matched to a gene: 13. Germline values: CDR1 KGHDR, CDR2 SFDVKD. Patients who underwent sequencing had shown CD8+CD57+ cell expansion by flow cytometry. The sample comes from a study of CD8+CD57+ T cells in acquired aplastic anemia. The source of this sequence is a human donor with aplastic anemia. This sequence joins TRBV24-1 and TRBJ2-1; 8 bases are a match to TRBD2. Sequencing input: sorted CD4+, CD8+, or CD8+CD57+ T cells (not recorded which) from PBMCs. The CDR3 reads CATSQLLRGACEQFF. DNA for the CDR3: TGTGCCACCAGTCAACTATTGCGGGGGGCGTGCGAGCAGTTCTTC.